This T cell receptor beta chain is from a study of shared clonotypes between healthy human individuals (dated by TCRdb to between 2020 and 2021). The study in broad terms: The cohort included a few men and a couple of women between 18 and 49 years of age. To estimate repertoire size and how much clonotypes are shared between individuals, the study performed deep sequencing of blood TCR repertoires from about five healthy adults. To increase sequencing depth and limit assay-specific biases, different laboratories used diverse techniques to prepare libraries and sequence TCR repertoires. For each donor, three plates each were used for CD4 naive and CD4 memory, two plates were used for CD8 naive, and one plate was used for CD8 memory. Each donor's leukapheresis produced roughly between roughly 0.94 and 9.5 billion PBMCs. Overall results and qualifications from the work: Because the study included a small number of donors, the genetic and exposure-history diversity represented was limited. Higher generation probabilities were observed for clonotypes shared by all four sorted-subset donors than for non-shared clonotypes. Sampling was limited to blood, and TCR repertoires in tissue likely differ from TCR repertoires in blood. Based on pairwise subsampling, the degree of clonotype sharing among donors was expected to be affected by sequencing depth. Naive subsets generally had larger estimated clonotype richness than memory subsets did. Rarefaction of sorted-subset datasets indicated incomplete sequencing despite the large sequencing depth. When several donors were compared, the shared fraction of clonotypes was about 5% for naive CD4, around 3.5% for naive CD8, about 2.4% for memory CD4, and around 0.4% for memory CD8.

TCR CDR3 regions were amplified from genomic DNA by multiplex PCR using the deep immunoSEQ assay. For each cell subset, the extracted genomic DNA was distributed evenly across all wells of several immunoSEQ 96-well plates, and each plate served as one replicate. For sorted subsets, each replicate PCR was loaded with 200 ng genomic DNA, equivalent to 25,000 to 35,000 T cell genomes. Purified libraries were quantified with a Qubit 3.0 fluorometer, sized on a Bioanalyzer 2100, and re-quantified with the KAPA Library Quantification kit. A separate single-read 150-cycle Illumina NextSeq 550 flow cell was used to sequence each immunoSEQ 96-well plate. Turning to the authors' computational methods: The immunoSEQ output contained only junctional sequences without quality scores, so filtering could not match that applied to full-length reads. To assign V/J genes and CDR3, sequences were annotated against IMGT germline references using PyIR, a Python wrapper for IgBLAST v1.9. Reads with weak V/J assignments (E-value above 1e-6), missing CDR3, stop codons, out-of-frame junctions, or ambiguous translated residues were removed. V3J clonotypes were defined as sequences sharing the same inferred V gene, J gene, and CDR3 amino acid sequence. Percentage overlap between repertoires was calculated by dividing the number of shared unique clonotypes by the size of the smaller repertoire. Repertoire richness was assessed with RTK rarefaction, the Chao1 estimator, and Recon v2.1 estimates of unobserved clonotypes. Generation probabilities for all TCRbeta clonotypes obtained by the gDNA method from a few donors were computed using OLGA. The source is immuneACCESS, and TCRdb retained only in-frame sequences with V and J called. Part of the clones is not carried over; for the studies checked, unresolved V genes explain less than half of this, and the remainder is unexplained. That table supplies the V and J calls and clone size; D and trimming were determined from the DNA. This sample lists over 2 million clones; about 95% were detected once. The top ten clones comprise approximately 1.2% of the sample.

CD8 naive samples were CD45RO-negative cells positively selected for CCR7, giving a CD45RA+CCR7+ population that excluded TemRA cells. Healthy HIV-negative adults with no recently reported acute infections or vaccinations were included as donors. Only Caucasian adults living in Nashville, Tennessee, USA were represented among the donors. Blood was collected by leukapheresis, and PBMCs were isolated by Ficoll-Histopaque density gradient centrifugation and then cryopreserved in liquid nitrogen vapor phase. Analytical flow cytometry was used to check the purity and quantity of every magnetically sorted T cell population. Genomic DNA was isolated from every sorted fraction and measured by UV absorbance on a Nanodrop 2000c. V loses 3 bases of germline sequence and J loses 6 bases, and the interval between the two ends is 15 bases. Per the germline V gene (reference sequence), MNHEY is the CDR1 and SMNVEV is the CDR2. The CDR3, cysteine through phenylalanine, is 14 amino acids long. Solely the CDR3 DNA is kept, with 42 bases framed from the first base.

A single count supports this clone. Its antigen remains unidentified. No base qualities exist here, and no much larger clone lies one base off it. Other DNA sequences within the sample encode an identical CDR3. The chain uses TRBV27 and TRBJ2-7; the D assignment is uncertain and may be TRBD1 or TRBD2, with 5 bases supporting each. The origin of this receptor is a man between 18 and 35 years old in good health. Sequenced: naive CD8+ T cells sorted from blood. Read against the paper, the sample's cell subset or site label means: CD45RA+CCR7+. The sequenced DNA: TGTGCCAGCAGTTTCGGCCAGGGAGTCGGCGAGCAGTACTTC. It codes for CASSFGQGVGEQYF.